Presented here are 5 T cell receptor beta chains from one specimen sequenced in a study of post-analysis software for immune sequencing data (dated by TCRdb to between 2015 and 2016). The paper's findings and limits, for the study overall: Significantly higher frequencies in patients than in controls were found for roughly 5 TRBV segments, including TRBV5-6, TRBV5-1 and TRBV20-1.

Library generation was performed with PCR. Sequencing was performed on an Illumina HiSeq 2500. To reduce PCR and sequencing biases, unique molecular identifiers were built into the TCR beta cDNA libraries. In-frame beta chains were kept once TCRdb had trimmed the public reads at Q25 with fastp and called clones with MiXCR. One record per CDR3 amino acid sequence lists the most common genes and DNA. The sample contains a few hundred thousand distinct CDR3 sequences, 30% to 45% of them found a single time. The ten largest clones capture 13% of the sample. These receptors' targets are unknown. Sequencing input: blood. These receptors came from a girl between 10 and 17 years old with multiple sclerosis.

This clonotype was observed a handful of times. This chain uses TRBV6-2 or TRBV6-3 with TRBJ2-2; D gene unclear. The CDR3 is made up of 13 amino acids. V was clipped by 2 bases and J by 4 bases, with 5 bases between them. Germline values: CDR1 MNHEY, CDR2 SVGEGT. For the CDR3, the DNA is TGTGCCAGCAGTTACGTGATCACCGGGGAGCTGTTTTTT. It is translated as CASSYVITGELFF.

This clonotype was seen only a few times. The rearrangement links TRBV5-1 to TRBJ2-7; a weak D match, TRBD1 (6 bases). Deletions cut 1 base from V and 4 bases from J, with 12 bases between. The CDR3 spans 14 residues. Per germline, CDR1 SGHRS and CDR2 YFSETQ. The CDR3: CASSLTGNRYEQYF. In DNA form, the CDR3 reads TGCGCCAGCAGCTTGACAGGGAATAGATACGAGCAGTACTTC.

This chain joins TRBV20-1 and TRBJ2-6; no definite D call. V lost 1 base and J lost 3, with 4 bases in between. Looked up from germline, CDR1 is DFQATT and CDR2 is SNEGSKA (reference sequence). The CDR3 loop spans 13 amino acids. In DNA form, the CDR3 reads TGCAGTGCTAGAGTGCTTGGGGCCAACGTCCTGACTTTC. This encodes CSARVLGANVLTF.

V is TRBV6-1 and J is TRBJ1-6; D unclear. The V gene lost 4 bases and the J gene lost 0 bases, with 10 bases spanning the gap. The CDR3 length is 16 residues. Germline CDR1 is MNHNS and CDR2 is SASEGT. In DNA, the CDR3 is TGTGCCAGCAGTGCGAGATTAAGCTCCTATAATTCACCCCTCCACTTT. Protein product: CASSARLSSYNSPLHF.

This clonotype was seen ten or more times. The rearrangement links TRBV5-1 to TRBJ2-4; either TRBD1 or TRBD2 may fit D (5 bases each). The CDR3 sequence is 16 residues long. V dropped 5 bases and J dropped 0 bases, with 15 bases sitting between them. CDR1 SGHRS and CDR2 YFSETQ come from the germline V gene. This CDR3 reads CASSTEGSGAKNIQYF. The DNA for the CDR3 is TGCGCCAGCAGTACCGAGGGGAGCGGAGCCAAAAACATTCAGTACTTC.